In this sample, the clone carrying this T cell receptor beta chain turned up a few times. What it binds is not known. Researchers reported that TCR beta cDNA libraries carried unique molecular identifiers. In TCRdb, the PCR reads were re-called with MiXCR into one record per CDR3 protein. This table holds about 460,000 distinct CDR3 sequences, under 55% found once. The germline gives CDR1 DFQATT, CDR2 SNEGSKA (reference sequence). Germline trimming cut 5 bases from V and 4 bases from J; bases unmatched to any gene: 4. This CDR3 has 12 amino acids. This sample was included in a study of post-analysis software for immune sequencing data. The study, taken as a whole, reports: About five TRBV segments were more frequent in patients than controls; TRBV5-6, TRBV5-1 and TRBV20-1 belonged to this group.

This sequence was found in a girl aged 10 to 17 with multiple sclerosis. Specimen: blood. The J gene is TRBJ1-2, the V gene TRBV20-1, with 7 nucleotides matching TRBD1. CDR3 coding DNA: TGCAGTGCTCACCGGGACAGCTATGGCTACACCTTC. Translating it yields CSAHRDSYGYTF.